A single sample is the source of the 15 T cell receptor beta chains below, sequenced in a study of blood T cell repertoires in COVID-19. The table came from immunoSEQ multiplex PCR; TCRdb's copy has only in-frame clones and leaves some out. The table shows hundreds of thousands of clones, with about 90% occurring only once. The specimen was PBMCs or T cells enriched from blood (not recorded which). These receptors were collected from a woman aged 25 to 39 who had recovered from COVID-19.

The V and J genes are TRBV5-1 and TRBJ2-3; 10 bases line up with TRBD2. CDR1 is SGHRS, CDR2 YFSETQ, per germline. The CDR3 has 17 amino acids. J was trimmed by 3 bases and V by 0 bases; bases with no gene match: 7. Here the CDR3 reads CASSLVVLAGGTDTQYF. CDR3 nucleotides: TGCGCCAGCAGCTTGGTAGTATTAGCGGGGGGTACAGATACGCAGTATTTT.

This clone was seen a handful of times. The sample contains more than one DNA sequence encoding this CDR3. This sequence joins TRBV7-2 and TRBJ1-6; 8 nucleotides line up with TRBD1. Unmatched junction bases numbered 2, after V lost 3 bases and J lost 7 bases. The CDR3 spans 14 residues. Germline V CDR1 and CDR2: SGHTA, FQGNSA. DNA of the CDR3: TGTGCCAGCAGCTTGCGACAGGGGAATTCACCCCTCCACTTT. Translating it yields CASSLRQGNSPLHF.

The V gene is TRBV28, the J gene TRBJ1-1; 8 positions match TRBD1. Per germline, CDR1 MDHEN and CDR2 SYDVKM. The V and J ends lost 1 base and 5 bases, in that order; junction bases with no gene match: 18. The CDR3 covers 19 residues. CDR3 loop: CASSLYFLGPTGDRTEAFF. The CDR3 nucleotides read TGTGCCAGCAGTTTATATTTCTTGGGACCGACAGGGGACCGTACTGAAGCTTTCTTT.

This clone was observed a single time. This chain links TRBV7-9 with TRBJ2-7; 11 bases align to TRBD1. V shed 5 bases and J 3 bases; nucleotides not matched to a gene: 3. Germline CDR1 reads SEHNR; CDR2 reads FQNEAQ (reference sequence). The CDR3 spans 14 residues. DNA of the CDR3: TGTGCCAGCAGCGCCGGGACAGGGGGCTACGAGCAGTACTTC. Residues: CASSAGTGGYEQYF.

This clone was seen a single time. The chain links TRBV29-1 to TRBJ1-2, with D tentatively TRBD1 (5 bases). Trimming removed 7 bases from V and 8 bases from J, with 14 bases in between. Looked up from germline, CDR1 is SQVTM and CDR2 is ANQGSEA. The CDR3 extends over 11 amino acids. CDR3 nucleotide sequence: TGCAGCGCCACTTCGGGGGACGGCTACACCTTC. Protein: CSATSGDGYTF.

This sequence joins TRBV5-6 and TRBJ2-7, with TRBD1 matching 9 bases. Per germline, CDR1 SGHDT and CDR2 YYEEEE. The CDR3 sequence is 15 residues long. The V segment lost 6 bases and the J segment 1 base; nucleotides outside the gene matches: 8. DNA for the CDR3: TGTGCCAGCACGATACAGGGGGCCGCATCCTACGAGCAGTACTTC. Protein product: CASTIQGAASYEQYF.

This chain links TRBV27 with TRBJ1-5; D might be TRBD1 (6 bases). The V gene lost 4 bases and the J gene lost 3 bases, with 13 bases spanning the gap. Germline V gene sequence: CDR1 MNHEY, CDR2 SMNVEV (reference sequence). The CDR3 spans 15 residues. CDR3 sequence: CASSWGGGYNQPQHF. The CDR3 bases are TGTGCCAGCAGTTGGGGAGGGGGTTACAATCAGCCCCAGCATTTT.

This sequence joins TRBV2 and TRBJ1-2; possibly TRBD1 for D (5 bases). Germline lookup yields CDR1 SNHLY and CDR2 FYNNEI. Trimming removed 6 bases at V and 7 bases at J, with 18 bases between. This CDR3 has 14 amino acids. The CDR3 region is CASRSGRAGGGYTF. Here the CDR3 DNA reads TGTGCCAGCAGGTCCGGGAGGGCTGGGGGTGGCTACACCTTC.

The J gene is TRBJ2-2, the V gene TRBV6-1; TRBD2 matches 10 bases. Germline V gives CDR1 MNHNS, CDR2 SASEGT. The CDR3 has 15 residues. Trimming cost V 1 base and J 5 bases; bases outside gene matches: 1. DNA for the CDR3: TGTGCCAGCAGTGAAGAACTAGCGGGGACCGGGGAGCTGTTTTTT. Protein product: CASSEELAGTGELFF.

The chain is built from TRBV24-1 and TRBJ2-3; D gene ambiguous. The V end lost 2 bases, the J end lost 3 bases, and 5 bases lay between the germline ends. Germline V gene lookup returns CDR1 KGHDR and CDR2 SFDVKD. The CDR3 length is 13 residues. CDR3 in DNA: TGTGCCACCAGTGATTCGCGGACAGATACGCAGTATTTT. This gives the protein CATSDSRTDTQYF.

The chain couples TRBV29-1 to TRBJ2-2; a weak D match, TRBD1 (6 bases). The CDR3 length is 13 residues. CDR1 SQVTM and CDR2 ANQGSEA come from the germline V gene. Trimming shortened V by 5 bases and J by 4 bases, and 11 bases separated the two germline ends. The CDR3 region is CSVYTGSTGELFF. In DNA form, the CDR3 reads TGCAGCGTTTACACAGGGTCCACCGGGGAGCTGTTTTTT.

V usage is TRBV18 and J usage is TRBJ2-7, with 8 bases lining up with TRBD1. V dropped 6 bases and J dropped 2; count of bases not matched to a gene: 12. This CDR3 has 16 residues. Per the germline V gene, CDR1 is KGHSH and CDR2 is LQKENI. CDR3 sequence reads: CASSTSPQGVPYEQYF. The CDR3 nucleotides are TGTGCCAGCTCTACTTCCCCACAGGGGGTTCCCTACGAGCAGTACTTC.

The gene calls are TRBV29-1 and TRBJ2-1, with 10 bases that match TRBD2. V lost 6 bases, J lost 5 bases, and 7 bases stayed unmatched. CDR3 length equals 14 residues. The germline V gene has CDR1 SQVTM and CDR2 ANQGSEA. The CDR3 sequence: CSVVSGGQDNEQFF. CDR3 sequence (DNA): TGCAGCGTCGTTAGCGGGGGGCAGGACAATGAGCAGTTCTTC.

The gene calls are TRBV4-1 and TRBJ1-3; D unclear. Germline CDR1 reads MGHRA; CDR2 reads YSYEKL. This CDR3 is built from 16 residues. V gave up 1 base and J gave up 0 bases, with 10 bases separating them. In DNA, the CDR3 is TGCGCCAGCAGCCAAGCGTCCGCGGACTCTGGAAACACCATATATTTT. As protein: CASSQASADSGNTIYF.

The CDR3 DNA follows: TGCGCCAGCAGCAAGAGACAGGGAAACACCGGGGAGCTGTTTTTT. Translating it yields CASSKRQGNTGELFF. The V call is TRBV5-1, the J call TRBJ2-2, with 7 bases fitting TRBD1. Germline V gene lookup returns CDR1 SGHRS and CDR2 YFSETQ. Trimming took 4 bases from V and 2 from J; bases not matched to a gene: 5. The CDR3 covers 15 residues.